This is a list of T cell receptor beta chains from one sample in a study of blood T cell repertoires in COVID-19. Measured with immunoSEQ multiplex PCR; TCRdb has only the in-frame clones, and not every one. Of some 350,000 clones listed, approximately 88% are singletons. Material: peripheral blood. These receptor sequences come from a woman aged 25 to 39 with COVID-19, enrolled during active disease. The CDR3 runs from the conserved cysteine through the conserved F or W. The D gene is left open where the match is weak. For some rows the clone size is stated as once, few or many, or as a class when expanded; others skip it.

V gene,J gene,clone size,D gene,CDR3 DNA,CDR3 protein
TRBV5-1,TRBJ2-3,once,TRBD2,TGCGCCAGCAGCTTGGGCGGGAGCCGCACAGATACGCAGTATTTT,CASSLGGSRTDTQYF
TRBV20-1,TRBJ2-5,.,TRBD1,TGCAGTGCTAGTGCAGGGGGACGTGAGACCCAGTACTTC,CSASAGGRETQYF
TRBV11-2,TRBJ2-7,.,.,TGTGCCAGCAGCCCTGAGGGGGGGTCCTGGGAGCAGTACTTC,CASSPEGGSWEQYF
TRBV15,TRBJ2-1,.,TRBD1,TGTGCCACCAGCAGATACCGGGACAGGGGTATCGATGAGCAGTTCTTC,CATSRYRDRGIDEQFF
TRBV19,TRBJ1-1,.,.,TGTGCCAGTAGTATAAGCCAAACAGCCGCCGGGGTGGGCACTGAAGCTTTCTTT,CASSISQTAAGVGTEAFF
TRBV29-1,TRBJ2-4,.,.,TGCAGCGCCGGCGGGCAGAAAAACATTCAGTACTTC,CSAGGQKNIQYF
TRBV25-1,TRBJ2-2,.,.,TGTGCCAGCAGTGAATATAGGGGTTACACCGGGGAGCTGTTTTTT,CASSEYRGYTGELFF
TRBV28,TRBJ1-5,.,TRBD1,TGTGCCAGCAGTCCAACTAAGGGGACTAGACAGGGCAAACGGGGGAGCAATCAGCCCCAGCATTTT,CASSPTKGTRQGKRGSNQPQHF
TRBV14,TRBJ1-1,.,.,TGTGCCAGCAGCGCCCGTATGAGCACTGAAGCTTTCTTT,CASSARMSTEAFF
TRBV18,TRBJ1-5,.,TRBD1,TGTGCCAGCTCACTCTCAGGGGGCGATCAGCCCCAGCATTTT,CASSLSGGDQPQHF
TRBV29-1,TRBJ1-3,many,TRBD1,TGCAGCGGTTGGACAGGCTGGGCTGGAAACACCATATATTTT,CSGWTGWAGNTIYF
TRBV10-3,TRBJ2-1,.,.,TGTGCCATCAGTGAGACTGACAACAATGAGCAGTTCTTC,CAISETDNNEQFF
TRBV6-4,TRBJ2-2,.,TRBD1,TGTGCCACCTTAACCGGGACAGGGGACACCGGGGAGCTGTTTTTT,CATLTGTGDTGELFF
TRBV7-2,TRBJ2-7,.,TRBD1,TGTGCCAGCAGCTTAGAGGGGACAGATCGTGGGGAGCAGTACTTC,CASSLEGTDRGEQYF
TRBV10-2,TRBJ2-7,.,TRBD1,TGCGCCACCACAAATGGACAGGTCGGGTGGCAGTACTTC,CATTNGQVGWQYF
TRBV24-1,TRBJ2-5,.,.,TGTGCCACCAGTGATTTGGCCCCGGTGGAGACCCAGTACTTC,CATSDLAPVETQYF
TRBV5-4,TRBJ1-2,few,TRBD1,TGTGCCAGCAGCTCGACAGGGGGCGACTATGGCTACACCTTC,CASSSTGGDYGYTF
TRBV3-1/TRBV3-2,TRBJ2-6,.,.,TGTGCCAGCAGCCAAGACGAGGGTAACTCTGGGGCCAACGTCCTGACTTTC,CASSQDEGNSGANVLTF
TRBV6-6,TRBJ1-2,.,TRBD1,TGTGCCAGGAGGGCAGGGGGCAACAGGAACTATGGCTACACCTTC,CARRAGGNRNYGYTF
TRBV29-1,TRBJ1-6,.,.,TGCAGCGCCAGGGCGCCAGTTCGGGGGTCACCCCTCCACTTT,CSARAPVRGSPLHF
TRBV7-2,TRBJ2-4,.,TRBD2,TGTGCCAGCAGCCCCGGGAGGGCTGAGAACATTCAGTACTTC,CASSPGRAENIQYF
TRBV6-5,TRBJ1-5,.,.,TGTGCCAGCAGGAGGAATGCGGATGGTCAGCCCCAGCATTTT,CASRRNADGQPQHF
TRBV11-3,TRBJ1-3,.,.,TGTGCCACCACATACGGGTACCCTGGAAACACCATATATTTT,CATTYGYPGNTIYF
TRBV4-3,TRBJ1-3,once,.,TGCGCCAGCAGCCCGTTCAGGGCTCCTGGAAACACCATATATTTT,CASSPFRAPGNTIYF
TRBV6-5,TRBJ1-1,.,TRBD1,TGTGCCAGCAATCAAGACAGGGATTTGTCTGAAGCTTTCTTT,CASNQDRDLSEAFF
TRBV4-3,TRBJ2-2,.,.,TGCGCCAGCAGCCAAGATTACCCCTCGGGGGTGGTCTTGATTAACACCGGGGAGCTGTTTTTT,CASSQDYPSGVVLINTGELFF
TRBV9,TRBJ2-1,.,TRBD2,TGTGCCAGCAGCGTAGTGACTAGCGGTTACAATGAGCAGTTCTTC,CASSVVTSGYNEQFF
TRBV12-5,TRBJ2-1,.,.,TGTGCTAGTGGTTTCCAGGAGCGGTACAATGAGCAGTTCTTC,CASGFQERYNEQFF
TRBV2,TRBJ1-1,.,.,TGTGCCAGCCGTCGGGAAGTAAACACTGAAGCTTTCTTT,CASRREVNTEAFF
TRBV28,TRBJ2-7,.,TRBD1,TGTGCCAGCGTCCCCCCCCAGGGGGCGCGGGACGAGCAGTACTTC,CASVPPQGARDEQYF
TRBV6-5,TRBJ1-5,once,.,TGTGCCAGCAGTTACCCGGGACAGCCCCAGCATTTT,CASSYPGQPQHF
TRBV15,TRBJ2-3,.,.,TGTGCCACCAGCAGAGGTACTGGGGCTTACGACGCAGATACGCAGTATTTT,CATSRGTGAYDADTQYF
TRBV7-2,TRBJ2-3,.,TRBD1,TGTGCCAGCAGCTATGGACAGGGCACAGATACGCAGTATTTT,CASSYGQGTDTQYF
TRBV7-2,TRBJ2-7,.,.,TGTGCCAGCAGCTTAGCGGGGACAAACTCCTACGAGCAGTACTTC,CASSLAGTNSYEQYF
TRBV5-6,TRBJ2-7,.,TRBD1,TGTGCCAGCAGCTTCTCCGGACAGGGGATGTACGAGCAGTACTTC,CASSFSGQGMYEQYF
TRBV27,TRBJ2-1,.,.,TGTGCCAGCAGTTTAGGGGCAGGGGTCGGAAATGAGCAGTTCTTC,CASSLGAGVGNEQFF